This record looks at one T cell receptor beta chain sequence and its context. The antigen this receptor binds is unknown. Base qualities are not provided; no much larger clone lies one nucleotide away. Using the deep immunoSEQ assay, multiplex PCR amplified TCR CDR3 regions from genomic DNA. Extracted genomic DNA from each cell subset was spread evenly across all wells of several immunoSEQ 96-well plates, with each plate serving as a replicate. For sorted subsets, each replicate PCR was loaded with 200 ng genomic DNA, equivalent to 25,000 to 35,000 T cell genomes. Purified libraries were measured with a Qubit 3.0 fluorometer, size-checked on a Bioanalyzer 2100, and measured again with the KAPA Library Quantification kit. Every immunoSEQ 96-well plate was sequenced on a dedicated single-read 150-cycle Illumina NextSeq 550 flow cell. For the original study's pipeline: The immunoSEQ output contained only junctional sequences without quality scores, so filtering could not match that applied to full-length reads. Sequences were annotated with PyIR, a Python wrapper for IgBLAST v1.9, and V/J genes and CDR3 were assigned using IMGT germline references. Reads were removed for weak V/J assignments (E-value above 1e-6), missing CDR3, stop codons, out-of-frame junctions, or ambiguous translated residues. V3J clonotypes were defined as sequences sharing an identical inferred V gene, J gene, and CDR3 amino acid sequence. To compute the percentage overlap between repertoires, the number of shared unique clonotypes was divided by the size of the smaller repertoire. RTK rarefaction, the Chao1 estimator, and Recon v2.1 estimates of unobserved clonotypes were used to assess repertoire richness. OLGA was used to compute generation probabilities for all TCRbeta clonotypes that the gDNA method yielded from a few donors. TCRdb took this table from immuneACCESS and kept in-frame rearrangements with V and J called. Such tables lack part of the clones; where checked against another copy, unresolved V genes explain under half of the gap, and the rest is unexplained. That table is the source of V, J and clone size, and D and trimming were worked out from the DNA. Across this sample there are about 800,000 clones, with around 96% seen only once. Clones ranked in the top ten supply approximately 0.2% of the sample.

For the CD8 naive samples, CD45RO-negative cells were positively selected for CCR7, yielding a CD45RA+CCR7+ population from which TemRA cells were excluded. The donors were healthy, HIV-negative adults who had no recently reported acute infections or vaccinations. Every donor was a Caucasian adult residing in Nashville, Tennessee, USA. Blood was collected by leukapheresis, and PBMCs were isolated by Ficoll-Histopaque density gradient centrifugation and then cryopreserved in liquid nitrogen vapor phase. Analytical flow cytometry was used to check the purity and quantity of each magnetically sorted T cell population. Genomic DNA was isolated from every sorted fraction and measured by UV absorbance on a Nanodrop 2000c. From the cysteine up to the phenylalanine, the CDR3 has a length of 14 residues. Only the CDR3 DNA is retained, 42 bases long and in frame from the first base. The germline ends are 14 bases apart after V is trimmed by 6 bases and J by 2 bases. From the germline V gene, CDR1 is SQVTM and CDR2 is ANQGSEA.

These data are taken from a study of shared clonotypes between healthy human individuals (dated by TCRdb to 2019 to 2021). With regard to the full study: The cohort included three men and a couple of women between 18 and 49 years of age. For each donor, CD4 naive and CD4 memory were each given three plates, CD8 naive was given two plates, and CD8 memory was given one plate. Blood TCR repertoires of about 5 healthy adults were deeply sequenced to estimate repertoire size and the extent of clonotype sharing between individuals. Different laboratories and diverse techniques were used to prepare libraries and sequence TCR repertoires, to increase sequencing depth and limit assay-specific biases. Between about 0.94 and 8.9 billion PBMCs per donor were obtained by leukapheresis. Here is what the overall study found, with its caveats: Only blood was sampled, and tissue TCR repertoires likely differ from those in blood. Rarefaction of sorted-subset datasets indicated incomplete sequencing despite the large sequencing depth. When a handful of donors were compared, the shared fraction of clonotypes was 5% to 6.5% for naive CD4, around 4% for naive CD8, 2% to 2.5% for memory CD4, and 0.3% to 0.5% for memory CD8. Higher generation probabilities were observed for clonotypes shared by all four sorted-subset donors than for non-shared clonotypes. Because the study included a small number of donors, the genetic and exposure-history diversity represented was limited. Estimated clonotype richness was generally larger for naive than for memory subsets. Pairwise subsampling led to the expectation that sequencing depth would affect the degree of clonotype sharing among donors.

Sequenced: naive CD8+ T cells sorted from blood. Interpreted using the paper, the cell subset or site label stands for: CD45RA+CCR7+. The sequence is built from TRBV29-1 and TRBJ1-5; a tentative D match to TRBD1 spans 6 bases. The sequence was obtained from a man aged 25-45 years in good health. The DNA is as follows: TGCAGCGTGCAACAGGGTCTCGGCAATCAGCCCCAGCATTTT. Its protein product is CSVQQGLGNQPQHF.